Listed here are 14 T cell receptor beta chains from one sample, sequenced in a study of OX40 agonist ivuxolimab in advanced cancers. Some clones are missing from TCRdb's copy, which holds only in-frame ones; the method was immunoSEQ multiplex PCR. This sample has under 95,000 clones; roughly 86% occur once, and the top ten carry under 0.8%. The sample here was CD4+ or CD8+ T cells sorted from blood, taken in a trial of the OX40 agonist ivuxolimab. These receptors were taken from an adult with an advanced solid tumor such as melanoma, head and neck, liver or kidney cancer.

DNA of the CDR3: TGTGCCAGCGGAGACAGGGGTTACGAGCAGTACTTC. Residues: CASGDRGYEQYF. The rearrangement links TRBV6-5 to TRBJ2-7, with 8 bases lining up with TRBD1. Germline V gives CDR1 MNHEY, CDR2 SVGAGI. There are 12 residues in the CDR3. The V segment lost 8 bases and the J segment 4 bases; nucleotides outside the gene matches: 4.

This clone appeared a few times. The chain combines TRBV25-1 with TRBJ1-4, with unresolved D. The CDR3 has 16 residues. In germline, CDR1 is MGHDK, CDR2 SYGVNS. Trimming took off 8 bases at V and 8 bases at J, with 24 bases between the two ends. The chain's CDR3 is CASESSTGRRYEKLFF. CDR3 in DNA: TGTGCCAGCGAATCATCGACGGGCCGGAGGTACGAAAAACTGTTTTTT.

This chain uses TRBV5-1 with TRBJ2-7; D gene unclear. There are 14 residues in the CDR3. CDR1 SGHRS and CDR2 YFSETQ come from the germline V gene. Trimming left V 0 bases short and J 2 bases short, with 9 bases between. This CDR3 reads CASSLGRRPYEQYF. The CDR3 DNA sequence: TGCGCCAGCAGCTTGGGTCGGCGTCCCTACGAGCAGTACTTC.

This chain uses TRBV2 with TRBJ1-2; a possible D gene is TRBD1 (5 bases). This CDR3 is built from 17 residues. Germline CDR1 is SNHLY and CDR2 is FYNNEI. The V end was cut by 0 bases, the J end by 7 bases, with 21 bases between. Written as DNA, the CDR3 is TGTGCCAGCAGTGAAGCGACGGGATATAGGGGTAGGGCTGGCTACACCTTC. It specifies CASSEATGYRGRAGYTF.

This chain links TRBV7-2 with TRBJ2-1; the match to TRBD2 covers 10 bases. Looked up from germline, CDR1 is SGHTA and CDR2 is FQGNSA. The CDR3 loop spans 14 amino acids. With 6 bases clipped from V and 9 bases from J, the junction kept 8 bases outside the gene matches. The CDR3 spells CASRTGTSVGEQFF. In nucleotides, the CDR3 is TGTGCCAGCAGAACCGGGACTAGCGTGGGTGAGCAGTTCTTC. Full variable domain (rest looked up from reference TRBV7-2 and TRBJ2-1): GAGVSQSPSNKVTEKGKDVELRCDPISGHTALYWYRQSLGQGLEFLIYFQGNSAPDKSGLPSDRFSAERTGGSVSTLTIQRTQQEDSAVYLCASRTGTSVGEQFFGPGTRLTVL.

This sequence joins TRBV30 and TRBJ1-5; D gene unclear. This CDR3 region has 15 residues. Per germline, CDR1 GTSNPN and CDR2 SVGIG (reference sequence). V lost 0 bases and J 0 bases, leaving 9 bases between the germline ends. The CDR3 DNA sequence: TGTGCCTGGAGTGTATCCGGCTATAGCAATCAGCCCCAGCATTTT. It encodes CAWSVSGYSNQPQHF. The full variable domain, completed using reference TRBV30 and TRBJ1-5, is SQTIHQWPATLVQPVGSPLSLECTVEGTSNPNLYWYRQAAGRGLQLLFYSVGIGQISSEVPQNLSASRPQDRQFILSSKKLLLSDSGFYLCAWSVSGYSNQPQHFGDGTRLSIL.

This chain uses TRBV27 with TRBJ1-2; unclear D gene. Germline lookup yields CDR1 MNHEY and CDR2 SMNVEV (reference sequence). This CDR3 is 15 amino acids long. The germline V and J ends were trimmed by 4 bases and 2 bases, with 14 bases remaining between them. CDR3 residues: CASSSSPGTNYGYTF. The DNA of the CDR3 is TGTGCCAGCAGTTCGTCTCCGGGAACAAACTATGGCTACACCTTC.

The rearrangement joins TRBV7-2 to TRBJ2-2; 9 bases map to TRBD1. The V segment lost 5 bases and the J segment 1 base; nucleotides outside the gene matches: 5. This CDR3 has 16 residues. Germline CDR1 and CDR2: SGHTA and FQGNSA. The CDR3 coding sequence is TGTGCCAGCAGCAGACGGACAGGGGTGAACACCGGGGAGCTGTTTTTT. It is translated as CASSRRTGVNTGELFF.

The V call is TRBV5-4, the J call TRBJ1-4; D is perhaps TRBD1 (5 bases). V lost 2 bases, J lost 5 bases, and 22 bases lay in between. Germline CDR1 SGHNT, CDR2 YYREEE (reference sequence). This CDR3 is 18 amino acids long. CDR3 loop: CASSFTGWAGSLNEKLFF. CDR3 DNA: TGTGCCAGCAGCTTTACGGGGTGGGCAGGGAGCCTAAATGAAAAACTGTTTTTT.

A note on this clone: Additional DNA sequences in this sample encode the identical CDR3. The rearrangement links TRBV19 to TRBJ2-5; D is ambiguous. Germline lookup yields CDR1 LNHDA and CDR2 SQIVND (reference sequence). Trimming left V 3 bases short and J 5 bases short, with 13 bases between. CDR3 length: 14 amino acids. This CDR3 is CASSIDGRRETQYF. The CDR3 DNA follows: TGTGCCAGTAGTATCGACGGGCGTCGGGAGACCCAGTACTTC. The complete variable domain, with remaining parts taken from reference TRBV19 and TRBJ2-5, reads DGGITQSPKYLFRKEGQNVTLSCEQNLNHDAMYWYRQDPGQGLRLIYYSQIVNDFQKGDIAEGYSVSREKKESFPLTVTSAQKNPTAFYLCASSIDGRRETQYFGPGTRLLVL.

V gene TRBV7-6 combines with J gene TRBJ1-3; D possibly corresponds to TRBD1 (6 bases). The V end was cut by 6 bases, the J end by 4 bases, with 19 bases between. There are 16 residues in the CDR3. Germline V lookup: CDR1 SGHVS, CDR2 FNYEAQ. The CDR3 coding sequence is TGTGCCAGCAGTCAAAAGGGACAAGCCTCGGGAAACACCATATATTTT. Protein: CASSQKGQASGNTIYF. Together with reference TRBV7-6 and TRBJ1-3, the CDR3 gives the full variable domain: GAGVSQSPRYKVTKRGQDVALRCDPISGHVSLYWYRQALGQGPEFLTYFNYEAQQDKSGLPNDRFSAERPEGSISTLTIQRTEQRDSAMYRCASSQKGQASGNTIYFGEGSWLTVV.

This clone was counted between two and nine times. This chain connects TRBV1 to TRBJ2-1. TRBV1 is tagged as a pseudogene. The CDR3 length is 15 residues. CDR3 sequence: CTSSPLGGVGDEQFF. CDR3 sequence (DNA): TGCACCAGCAGCCCATTAGGTGGCGTGGGGGATGAGCAGTTCTTC.

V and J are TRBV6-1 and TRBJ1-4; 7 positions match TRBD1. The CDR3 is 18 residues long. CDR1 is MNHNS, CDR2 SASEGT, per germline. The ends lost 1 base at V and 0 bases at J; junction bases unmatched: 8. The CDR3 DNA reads TGTGCCAGCAGTGAAGGGGCCCTTGGACAGGCAACTAATGAAAAACTGTTTTTT. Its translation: CASSEGALGQATNEKLFF.

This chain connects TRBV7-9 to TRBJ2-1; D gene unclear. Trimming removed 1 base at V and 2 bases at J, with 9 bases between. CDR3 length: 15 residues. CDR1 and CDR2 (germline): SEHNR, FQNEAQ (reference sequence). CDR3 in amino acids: CASSLGAGPYNEQFF. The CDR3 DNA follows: TGTGCCAGCAGCTTAGGGGCAGGCCCCTACAATGAGCAGTTCTTC.